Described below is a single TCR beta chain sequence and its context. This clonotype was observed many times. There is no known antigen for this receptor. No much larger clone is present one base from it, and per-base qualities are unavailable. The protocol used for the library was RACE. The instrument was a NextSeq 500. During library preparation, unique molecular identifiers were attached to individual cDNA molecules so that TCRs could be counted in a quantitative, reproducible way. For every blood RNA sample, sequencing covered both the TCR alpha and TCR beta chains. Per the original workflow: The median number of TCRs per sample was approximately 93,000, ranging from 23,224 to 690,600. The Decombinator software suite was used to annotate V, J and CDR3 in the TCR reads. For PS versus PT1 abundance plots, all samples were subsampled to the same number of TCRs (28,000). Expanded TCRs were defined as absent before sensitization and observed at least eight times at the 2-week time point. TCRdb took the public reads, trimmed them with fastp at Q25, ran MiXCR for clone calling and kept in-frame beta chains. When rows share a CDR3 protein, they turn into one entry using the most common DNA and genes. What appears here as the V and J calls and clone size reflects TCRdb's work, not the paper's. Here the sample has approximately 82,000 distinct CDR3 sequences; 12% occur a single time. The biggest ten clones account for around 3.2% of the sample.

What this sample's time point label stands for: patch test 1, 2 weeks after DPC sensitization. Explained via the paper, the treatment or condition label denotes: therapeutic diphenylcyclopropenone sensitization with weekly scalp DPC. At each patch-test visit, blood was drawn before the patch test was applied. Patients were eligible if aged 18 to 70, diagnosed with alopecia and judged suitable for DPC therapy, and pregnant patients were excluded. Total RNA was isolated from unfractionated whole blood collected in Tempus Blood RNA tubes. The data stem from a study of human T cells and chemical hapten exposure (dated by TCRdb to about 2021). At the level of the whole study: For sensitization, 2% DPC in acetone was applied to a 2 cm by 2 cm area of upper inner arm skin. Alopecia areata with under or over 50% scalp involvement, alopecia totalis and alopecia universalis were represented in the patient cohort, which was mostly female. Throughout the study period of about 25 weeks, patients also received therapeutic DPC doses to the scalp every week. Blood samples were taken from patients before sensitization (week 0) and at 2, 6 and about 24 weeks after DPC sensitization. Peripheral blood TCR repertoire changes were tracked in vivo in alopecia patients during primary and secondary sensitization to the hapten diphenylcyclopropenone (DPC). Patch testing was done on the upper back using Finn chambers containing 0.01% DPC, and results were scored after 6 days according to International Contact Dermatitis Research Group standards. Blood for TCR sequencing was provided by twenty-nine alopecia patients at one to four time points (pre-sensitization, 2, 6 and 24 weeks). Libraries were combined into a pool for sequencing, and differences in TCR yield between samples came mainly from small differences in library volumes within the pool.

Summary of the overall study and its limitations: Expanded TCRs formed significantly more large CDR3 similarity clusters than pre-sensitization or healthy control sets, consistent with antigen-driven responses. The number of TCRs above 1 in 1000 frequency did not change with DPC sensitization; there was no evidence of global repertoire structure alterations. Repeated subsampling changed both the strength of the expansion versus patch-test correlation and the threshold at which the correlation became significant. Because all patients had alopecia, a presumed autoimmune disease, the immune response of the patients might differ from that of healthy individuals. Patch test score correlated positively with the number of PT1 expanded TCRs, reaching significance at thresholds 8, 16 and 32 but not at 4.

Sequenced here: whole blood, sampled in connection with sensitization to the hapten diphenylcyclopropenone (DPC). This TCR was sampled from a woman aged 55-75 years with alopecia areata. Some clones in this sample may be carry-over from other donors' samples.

The DNA sequence is as follows: TGTGCCAGCAGCGTATCCGGGGCTAAAGAGACCCAGTACTTC. Protein translation: CASSVSGAKETQYF. Recombination connected TRBV9 to TRBJ2-5; the D call is possibly TRBD1 or TRBD2, each sharing 5 bases. The junction shows trimming of 1 base on V and 3 bases on J, plus 10 bases between the germline ends. The CDR3, cysteine through phenylalanine, is 14 amino acids long. Kept here is only the CDR3 DNA, which spans 42 bases and is read in frame from base 1. The germline V gene supplies CDR1 SGDLS and CDR2 YYNGEE.